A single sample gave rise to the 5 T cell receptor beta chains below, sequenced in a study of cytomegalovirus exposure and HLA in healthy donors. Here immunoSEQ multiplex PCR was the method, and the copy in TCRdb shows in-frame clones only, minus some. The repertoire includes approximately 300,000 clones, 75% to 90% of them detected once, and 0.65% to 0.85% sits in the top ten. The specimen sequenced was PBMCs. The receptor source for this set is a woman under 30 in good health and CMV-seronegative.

The CDR3 DNA is TGTGCCAGCAGCCCAGGACAGGGTTGGGAGCAGTACTTC. It yields the protein CASSPGQGWEQYF. This rearrangement joins TRBV11-2 to TRBJ2-7, with 8 bases identical to TRBD1. J lost 7 bases, V lost 5 bases, and 7 bases had no gene match. The CDR3 is made up of 13 amino acids. From germline, CDR1 is SGHAT and CDR2 FQNNGV.

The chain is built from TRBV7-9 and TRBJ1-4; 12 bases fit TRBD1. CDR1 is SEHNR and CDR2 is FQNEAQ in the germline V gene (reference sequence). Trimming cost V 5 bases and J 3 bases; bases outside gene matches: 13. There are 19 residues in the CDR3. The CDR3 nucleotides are TGTGCCAGCAGCGCGCCCGGGACAGGGGGCGGTAGGGCTAATGAAAAACTGTTTTTT. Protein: CASSAPGTGGGRANEKLFF.

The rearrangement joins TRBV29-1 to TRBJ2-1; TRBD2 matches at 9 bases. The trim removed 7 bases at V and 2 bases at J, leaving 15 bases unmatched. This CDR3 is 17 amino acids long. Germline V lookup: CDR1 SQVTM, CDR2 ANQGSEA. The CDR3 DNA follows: TGCAGCGCGGAAACTAGCGGGCAAGACGGGCCCTACAATGAGCAGTTCTTC. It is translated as CSAETSGQDGPYNEQFF.

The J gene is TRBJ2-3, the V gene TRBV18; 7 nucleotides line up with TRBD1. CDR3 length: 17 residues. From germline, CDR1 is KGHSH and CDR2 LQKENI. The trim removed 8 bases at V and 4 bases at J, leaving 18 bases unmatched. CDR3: CASLQRRAQGVPDTQYF. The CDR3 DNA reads TGTGCCAGCCTTCAGAGGCGGGCCCAGGGGGTCCCAGATACGCAGTATTTT.

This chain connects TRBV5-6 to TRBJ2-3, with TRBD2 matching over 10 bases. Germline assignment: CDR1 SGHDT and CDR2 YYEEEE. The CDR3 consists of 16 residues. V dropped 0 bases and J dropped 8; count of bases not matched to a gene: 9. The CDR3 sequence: CASSLDLAGAGVTQYF. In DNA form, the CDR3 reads TGTGCCAGCAGCTTGGATCTAGCGGGAGCTGGGGTTACGCAGTATTTT.